This is a list of T cell receptor beta chains from one sample in a study of blood T cell repertoires in COVID-19. Here immunoSEQ multiplex PCR was the method, and the copy in TCRdb shows in-frame clones only, minus some. The table records about 240,000 clones, 82% of them present only once. Sequencing input: peripheral blood. The origin of the receptors is a woman aged 70-85 years with acute or convalescent COVID-19. CDR3s include the opening cysteine and the closing phenylalanine or tryptophan. The order of the fields is D gene, V gene, J gene, CDR3 protein. D genes are given only for firm matches.

D: TRBD2
V: TRBV7-2
J: TRBJ2-3
CDR3: CASSLLAGLTDTQYF

D: NA
V: TRBV4-1
J: TRBJ1-1
CDR3: CASNHNYQQGSVTEAFF

D: NA
V: TRBV7-8
J: TRBJ1-4
CDR3: CASRLRGDRDEKLFF

D: TRBD1
V: TRBV29-1
J: TRBJ1-2
CDR3: CSVVQGIYGYTF

D: NA
V: TRBV29-1
J: TRBJ1-3
CDR3: CSVSHGVSGNTIYF

D: NA
V: TRBV18
J: TRBJ1-1
CDR3: CASSPEQGNTEAFF

D: TRBD1
V: TRBV6-2/TRBV6-3
J: TRBJ1-2
CDR3: CASSYQDRGWSYGYTF

D: NA
V: TRBV9
J: TRBJ2-1
CDR3: CASSVDTGIEQFF

D: NA
V: TRBV24-1
J: TRBJ2-2
CDR3: CATRQGEVGELFF

D: TRBD2
V: TRBV5-1
J: TRBJ2-3
CDR3: CASSLMAGGRSDTQYF

D: TRBD1
V: TRBV6-5
J: TRBJ1-1
CDR3: CASSYDRGLNTEAFF

D: NA
V: TRBV6-5
J: TRBJ1-4
CDR3: CASSLALAGKLFF

D: TRBD1
V: TRBV6-4
J: TRBJ1-6
CDR3: CASSDGDRVGSPLHF

D: NA
V: TRBV12-1
J: TRBJ1-2
CDR3: CASSLRWVTSRGYTF

D: TRBD1
V: TRBV19
J: TRBJ1-1
CDR3: CASSTDRDRGLRNTEAFF

D: NA
V: TRBV6-6
J: TRBJ2-7
CDR3: CASSYLAQGSTEQYF

D: NA
V: TRBV5-5
J: TRBJ1-2
CDR3: CASSLLSPSSGGYTF

D: TRBD2
V: TRBV7-9
J: TRBJ2-2
CDR3: CASSPSGAGSGELFF

D: TRBD2
V: TRBV9
J: TRBJ2-7
CDR3: CASGTSGGPNLYEQYF

D: NA
V: TRBV9
J: TRBJ2-1
CDR3: CASSVTVRGYDEQFF

D: TRBD1
V: TRBV5-8
J: TRBJ1-6
CDR3: CASSLEQGGNSPLHF

D: NA
V: TRBV7-2
J: TRBJ1-6
CDR3: CASSFPVFSSPLHF

D: TRBD1
V: TRBV18
J: TRBJ1-1
CDR3: CASSPVNRGNTEAFF

D: NA
V: TRBV3-1/TRBV3-2
J: TRBJ1-4
CDR3: CASSLGVSDEKLFF

D: NA
V: TRBV29-1
J: TRBJ2-2
CDR3: CSSGEGGTGELFF

D: NA
V: TRBV7-6
J: TRBJ2-2
CDR3: CASSLVPGGNTGELFF

D: TRBD1
V: TRBV11-2
J: TRBJ2-7
CDR3: CASSVDRDYEQYF

D: TRBD1
V: TRBV29-1
J: TRBJ1-1
CDR3: CSSRTGGEFTEAFF

D: TRBD2
V: TRBV6-2/TRBV6-3
J: TRBJ2-1
CDR3: CASSYALAGVNEQFF

D: NA
V: TRBV3-1/TRBV3-2
J: TRBJ1-1
CDR3: CASSQDIEPSFMNTEAFF

D: TRBD1
V: TRBV27
J: TRBJ2-2
CDR3: CASSFWDRGKVGTGELFF

D: NA
V: TRBV5-6
J: TRBJ1-2
CDR3: CASSEQGNYGYTF

D: NA
V: TRBV28
J: TRBJ1-6
CDR3: CASREQGFYNSPLHF

D: NA
V: TRBV7-8
J: TRBJ2-1
CDR3: CASSFSAGLSYNEQFF

D: TRBD1
V: TRBV4-3
J: TRBJ1-2
CDR3: CASSPGQGLDYGYTF

D: NA
V: TRBV3-1/TRBV3-2
J: TRBJ1-2
CDR3: CASSQAVTGRNYGYTF

D: TRBD1
V: TRBV5-1
J: TRBJ2-3
CDR3: CASRSGGAVTDTQYF

D: NA
V: TRBV4-3
J: TRBJ2-6
CDR3: CASSQEFRVGANVLTF

D: NA
V: TRBV5-4
J: TRBJ2-3
CDR3: CASKDPRTASTDTQYF

D: TRBD1
V: TRBV19
J: TRBJ1-2
CDR3: CASSPTGAGGYTF

D: NA
V: TRBV7-2
J: TRBJ1-2
CDR3: CASSLARGGAGYGYGYTF

D: TRBD1
V: TRBV18
J: TRBJ1-1
CDR3: CASSPPVGQGSGTEAFF

D: NA
V: TRBV30
J: TRBJ1-5
CDR3: CAWSAGSNQPQHF

D: NA
V: TRBV28
J: TRBJ1-2
CDR3: CASSHAGSDGYTF

D: NA
V: TRBV6-5
J: TRBJ1-2
CDR3: CASSSIGALGYTF

D: TRBD1
V: TRBV11-2
J: TRBJ2-7
CDR3: CASSSGQEVYEQYF

D: NA
V: TRBV29-1
J: TRBJ1-2
CDR3: CSIFTGNYGYTF

D: TRBD2
V: TRBV11-2
J: TRBJ2-2
CDR3: CASSQTSGGPGELFF

D: TRBD1
V: TRBV4-3
J: TRBJ2-1
CDR3: CASSRRDRVVDEQFF

D: TRBD1
V: TRBV4-1
J: TRBJ1-1
CDR3: CASSQGQGTPEAFF

D: TRBD1
V: TRBV7-2
J: TRBJ2-7
CDR3: CASSSDRAPYEQYF

D: TRBD1
V: TRBV6-5
J: TRBJ1-2
CDR3: CASSYSTGQPYGYTF

D: NA
V: TRBV11-3
J: TRBJ2-5
CDR3: CASKETPGETQYF

D: TRBD1
V: TRBV10-3
J: TRBJ1-2
CDR3: CAISDWDRTNYGYTF

D: TRBD1
V: TRBV19
J: TRBJ1-2
CDR3: CASSIVAGGYGYTF

D: NA
V: TRBV7-9
J: TRBJ2-1
CDR3: CASSAQGGSLYNEQFF

D: NA
V: TRBV11-3
J: TRBJ1-1
CDR3: CASSLGSGEAFF

D: NA
V: TRBV7-2
J: TRBJ2-1
CDR3: CASSLGAGDSNEQFF

D: TRBD1
V: TRBV14
J: TRBJ2-2
CDR3: CASSPARTGGPGELFF